Presented here are 26 T cell receptor beta chains from one specimen sequenced in a study of T cell responses to AZD1222 COVID-19 vaccine (dated by TCRdb to the early 2020s). Library preparation was by the immunoSEQ multiplex PCR assay. Not all clones reach the TCRdb copy of this immuneACCESS table, which keeps in-frame sequences only. Checked studies attribute under half of the gap to unresolved V genes and leave the rest unexplained. Across this sample there are 150,000 or so clones, with over 70% seen only once. Clones ranked in the top ten supply about 8.9% of the sample. The sample's time point label, in plain terms: about 28 days (+/-7) after the second vaccine dose. Material: peripheral blood, obtained 28 days after the second AZD1222 dose. Receptors originate from an adult who received the AZD1222 COVID-19 vaccine.

In its sample, this clone was seen a few times. The V gene is TRBV3-1 (or the pseudogene TRBV3-2), the J gene TRBJ2-1; D possibly corresponds to TRBD2 (5 bases). Germline values: CDR1 LGHDT, CDR2 YNNKEL (reference sequence). The ends were cut back, 0 bases at V and 7 bases at J, with 22 bases in the middle. The CDR3 is 18 residues long. CDR3 bases: TGTGCCAGCAGCCAAGAACGCCTAGCCACTAGATCGTTGAATGAGCAGTTCTTC. This translates into CASSQERLATRSLNEQFF.

This chain joins TRBV7-8 and TRBJ2-2, with D tentatively TRBD1 (6 bases). The CDR3 spans 15 residues. Germline V gene sequence: CDR1 SGHVS, CDR2 FQNEAQ. V shed 0 bases and J shed 4 bases, with 9 bases lying between them. The CDR3 nucleotides are TGTGCCAGCAGCTTAGCGGGGGCAGGCACCGGGGAGCTGTTTTTT. This codes for CASSLAGAGTGELFF.

The chain links TRBV12-5 to TRBJ2-3; 9 bases line up with TRBD1. J gave up 8 bases and V 1 base, and 1 base lay outside the gene matches. Germline loops: CDR1 LGHNT, CDR2 FRNRAP. This CDR3 has 13 residues. The CDR3 nucleotides are TGTGCTAGTGGTTTGGGGGGACAGGGTACGCAGTATTTT. Protein sequence: CASGLGGQGTQYF. Drawing the rest from reference TRBV12-5 and TRBJ2-3, the complete variable domain is DARVTQTPRHKVTEMGQEVTMRCQPILGHNTVFWYRQTMMQGLELLAYFRNRAPLDDSGMPKDRFSAEMPDATLATLKIQPSEPRDSAVYFCASGLGGQGTQYFGPGTRLTVL.

The chain has TRBV7-8 and TRBJ1-1; the D is unclear. The CDR3 covers 12 residues. Trimming removed 5 bases from V and 7 bases from J, with 11 bases in between. Germline V gene sequence: CDR1 SGHVS, CDR2 FQNEAQ. CDR3 DNA: TGTGCCAGCAGCGCCGACATGATTGAAGCTTTCTTT. This sequence encodes CASSADMIEAFF.

The chain is built from TRBV5-4 and TRBJ2-3; D gene uncertain. CDR1 is SGHNT, CDR2 YYREEE, per germline (reference sequence). V shed 0 bases and J shed 1 base, with 9 bases lying between them. The CDR3 is 15 amino acids. The CDR3 DNA sequence: TGTGCCAGCAGCTTGGCTCAGACACGCACAGATACGCAGTATTTT. This sequence encodes CASSLAQTRTDTQYF.

The chain recombines TRBV28 with TRBJ1-1; 8 nucleotides match TRBD1. Germline lookup yields CDR1 MDHEN and CDR2 SYDVKM. The CDR3 runs to 14 residues. V was clipped by 6 bases and J by 5 bases; unmatched bases: 8. The CDR3: CASRETGARTEAFF. CDR3 sequence (DNA): TGTGCCAGCAGGGAGACAGGGGCAAGGACTGAAGCTTTCTTT. Together with reference TRBV28 and TRBJ1-1, the CDR3 gives the full variable domain: DVKVTQSSRYLVKRTGEKVFLECVQDMDHENMFWYRQDPGLGLRLIYFSYDVKMKEKGDIPEGYSVSREKKERFSLILESASTNQTSMYLCASRETGARTEAFFGQGTRLTVV.

The chain combines TRBV5-1 with TRBJ2-1, with 10 nucleotides matching TRBD2. The CDR3 consists of 15 residues. Losses at the gene ends were 5 bases for V and 7 bases for J; bases not matched to a gene: 9. CDR1 and CDR2 from the germline V gene are SGHRS and YFSETQ. The CDR3 DNA follows: TGCGCCAGCAGTTTTTCACTAGCGGGACAAAATGAGCAGTTCTTC. As protein: CASSFSLAGQNEQFF.

The V gene is TRBV4-3, the J gene TRBJ2-1; D possibly corresponds to TRBD2 (6 bases). The germline V gene encodes CDR1 LGHNA and CDR2 YSLEER. Trimming took off 0 bases at V and 7 bases at J, with 13 bases between the two ends. CDR3 length: 15 residues. This CDR3 reads CASSQDNLARNEQFF. The CDR3 bases are TGCGCCAGCAGCCAAGATAACCTAGCGAGGAATGAGCAGTTCTTC.

The chain carries TRBV28 and TRBJ2-2; D gene uncertain. This CDR3 region has 16 residues. V shed 6 bases and J shed 0 bases, with 14 bases lying between them. CDR1 is MDHEN, CDR2 SYDVKM, per germline. The chain's CDR3 is CASSSYRPANTGELFF. The CDR3 region has the DNA TGTGCCAGCAGCTCCTACCGACCCGCGAACACCGGGGAGCTGTTTTTT.

The chain has TRBV6-2 or TRBV6-3 and TRBJ2-7, with 14 bases identical to TRBD2. Germline assignment: CDR1 MNHEY and CDR2 SVGEGT. The CDR3 is made up of 18 amino acids. The ends lost 4 bases at V and 2 bases at J; junction bases unmatched: 10. The CDR3 DNA is TGTGCCAGCAGTTCTCCAACTAGACTAGCGGGAGGGCCCTACGAGCAGTACTTC. This gives the protein CASSSPTRLAGGPYEQYF.

The V and J genes are TRBV7-9 and TRBJ1-1; D is ambiguous. Germline CDR1 reads SEHNR; CDR2 reads FQNEAQ (reference sequence). V was shortened by 2 bases and J by 3 bases, with 4 bases between the two germline ends. This CDR3 is built from 12 residues. In DNA, the CDR3 is TGTGCCAGCAGCTTACGGGACACTGAAGCTTTCTTT. Encoded protein: CASSLRDTEAFF. Looking up the rest from reference TRBV7-9 and TRBJ1-1 gives the full variable domain: DTGVSQNPRHKITKRGQNVTFRCDPISEHNRLYWYRQTLGQGPEFLTYFQNEAQLEKSRLLSDRFSAERPKGSFSTLEIQRTEQGDSAMYLCASSLRDTEAFFGQGTRLTVV.

V is TRBV7-2 and J is TRBJ1-4; 7 bases map to TRBD1. CDR3 length equals 15 residues. Germline V gives CDR1 SGHTA, CDR2 FQGNSA. The junction had 10 bases not matched to a gene; V was cut back by 5 bases and J by 7 bases. CDR3 DNA sequence: TGTGCCAGCAGCCCTGACAGGGCGGCTTTTGAAAAACTGTTTTTT. Amino acid sequence: CASSPDRAAFEKLFF.

This chain joins TRBV19 and TRBJ2-7, with D maybe TRBD2 (6 bases). CDR3 length: 13 residues. V lost 1 base, J lost 6 bases, and 10 bases lay in between. CDR1 and CDR2 from the germline V gene are LNHDA and SQIVND (reference sequence). CDR3 protein: CASSIVLEGEQYF. CDR3 DNA sequence: TGTGCCAGTAGTATAGTTTTGGAGGGCGAGCAGTACTTC.

This rearrangement joins TRBV3-1 (or the pseudogene TRBV3-2) to TRBJ1-4, with TRBD1 identical over 12 bases. The junction had 4 bases not matched to a gene; V was cut back by 2 bases and J by 3 bases. The CDR3 spans 17 residues. The germline CDR1 and CDR2 sequences are LGHDT and YNNKEL (reference sequence). The CDR3 is CASSQTGQGAPNEKLFF. Here the CDR3 DNA reads TGTGCCAGCAGCCAAACGGGACAGGGGGCACCTAATGAAAAACTGTTTTTT.

The rearrangement joins TRBV6-5 to TRBJ1-2; D gene uncertain. The CDR3 spans 14 residues. V was trimmed by 0 bases and J by 6 bases, leaving 11 bases between them. The germline CDR1 and CDR2 sequences are MNHEY and SVGAGI. CDR3 in amino acids: CASSYSKGWNGYTF. CDR3 DNA sequence: TGTGCCAGCAGTTACTCGAAGGGTTGGAATGGCTACACCTTC.

The chain employs TRBV28 and TRBJ2-4, with 7 bases aligning to TRBD2. This CDR3 has 16 residues. Per the germline V gene, CDR1 is MDHEN and CDR2 is SYDVKM. V was clipped by 5 bases and J by 6 bases; unmatched bases: 13. The CDR3 reads CASSPPQTGGSNIQYF. The CDR3 DNA sequence: TGTGCCAGCAGTCCCCCCCAGACCGGGGGGTCAAACATTCAGTACTTC. Full variable domain (remainder filled in from reference TRBV28 and TRBJ2-4): DVKVTQSSRYLVKRTGEKVFLECVQDMDHENMFWYRQDPGLGLRLIYFSYDVKMKEKGDIPEGYSVSREKKERFSLILESASTNQTSMYLCASSPPQTGGSNIQYFGAGTRLSVL.

This clone has only a few counts. The V call is TRBV11-2, the J call TRBJ1-4; D is uncertain. The CDR3 has 13 residues. Deletions cut 5 bases from V and 8 bases from J, with 12 bases between. Germline CDR1 SGHAT, CDR2 FQNNGV. The DNA for the CDR3 is TGTGCCAGCAGCCGCCGACGGGAGGAAAAACTGTTTTTT. Translated: CASSRRREEKLFF.

The table lists this clone with a count of one. The gene calls are TRBV5-1 and TRBJ1-2; TRBD1 matches at 8 bases. The CDR3 has 15 amino acids. Unmatched junction bases numbered 12, after V lost 4 bases and J lost 7 bases. CDR1 and CDR2 from the germline V gene are SGHRS and YFSETQ. DNA for the CDR3: TGCGCCAGCAGCGATCTTCAGGGGGCTGTCGGTGGCTACACCTTC. Protein product: CASSDLQGAVGGYTF. Using reference TRBV5-1 and TRBJ1-2 for the parts outside the CDR3, the full variable domain is KAGVTQTPRYLIKTRGQQVTLSCSPISGHRSVSWYQQTPGQGLQFLFEYFSETQRNKGNFPGRFSGRQFSNSRSEMNVSTLELGDSALYLCASSDLQGAVGGYTFGSGTRLTVV.

The genes are TRBV11-2 and TRBJ2-7; TRBD1 matches at 10 bases. Trimming took 4 bases from V and 11 from J; bases not matched to a gene: 17. The germline CDR1 and CDR2 sequences are SGHAT and FQNNGV. The CDR3 is 16 residues long. The CDR3 DNA reads TGTGCCAGCAGCTACCCCGGGACAGGGGCGTCTACGAGCAAGTACTTC. Protein product: CASSYPGTGASTSKYF.

The chain uses TRBV15 and TRBJ2-7, with D possibly TRBD2 on 6 matching bases. Between the trimmed V and J ends, which lost 0 bases and 7 bases, there was a span of 13 bases. The CDR3 is made up of 14 amino acids. CDR1 and CDR2 (germline): LNHNV, YYDKDF (reference sequence). CDR3 residues: CATSRDKLGGEQYF. CDR3 sequence (DNA): TGTGCCACCAGCAGAGATAAGCTGGGGGGAGAGCAGTACTTC.

This clone is classed as medium-sized. J is TRBJ1-1 and V is TRBV19; D is ambiguous. Per germline, CDR1 LNHDA and CDR2 SQIVND (reference sequence). This CDR3 is 13 amino acids long. Trimming took 3 bases from V and 4 from J, leaving 9 bases between them. The CDR3 here is CASSMEWVTEAFF. The DNA of the CDR3 is TGTGCCAGTAGTATGGAGTGGGTCACTGAAGCTTTCTTT.

This clone was seen many times. The CDR3 spells CASSRTAYSNQPQHF. The CDR3 region has the DNA TGTGCCAGCAGTAGAACAGCTTATAGCAATCAGCCCCAGCATTTT. The rearrangement uses TRBV2 and TRBJ1-5; D not certain. The CDR3 has 15 residues. Trimming cost V 5 bases and J 0 bases, with 11 bases left between them. The germline CDR1 and CDR2 sequences are SNHLY and FYNNEI.

The chain joins TRBV12-3 or TRBV12-4 to TRBJ2-7; D uncertain. CDR3 length equals 13 residues. With 1 base removed from V and 0 bases from J, the gap between germline ends came to 4 bases. As DNA, the CDR3 is TGTGCCAGCAGTTTAGTCTTCTCCTACGAGCAGTACTTC. Protein: CASSLVFSYEQYF.

The rearrangement joins TRBV2 to TRBJ2-3, with 8 bases fitting TRBD2. Germline V gene data show CDR1 as SNHLY and CDR2 as FYNNEI. The CDR3 totals 13 residues. V trimming: 6 bases; J trimming: 3 bases; junction bases outside the gene matches: 2. CDR3: CASSERETDTQYF. CDR3 bases: TGTGCCAGCAGCGAGCGGGAGACAGATACGCAGTATTTT. Drawing the rest from reference TRBV2 and TRBJ2-3, the complete variable domain is EPEVTQTPSHQVTQMGQEVILRCVPISNHLYFYWYRQILGQKVEFLVSFYNNEISEKSEIFDDQFSVERPDGSNFTLKIRSTKLEDSAMYFCASSERETDTQYFGPGTRLTVL.

This clone came up a few times. The chain carries TRBV7-2 and TRBJ2-7; 10 nucleotides agree with TRBD2. Germline values: CDR1 SGHTA, CDR2 FQGNSA. The V segment lost 6 bases and the J segment 4 bases; nucleotides outside the gene matches: 12. CDR3 length equals 16 residues. CDR3 sequence (DNA): TGTGCCAGCAGAAGTACTCCGGGACTAGCGTCTTACGAGCAGTACTTC. Encoded protein: CASRSTPGLASYEQYF.

The rearrangement links TRBV18 to TRBJ2-1; unclear D gene. Between the trimmed V and J ends, which lost 0 bases and 1 base, there was a span of 7 bases. This CDR3 spans 15 amino acids. CDR1 is KGHSH and CDR2 is LQKENI in the germline V gene. The CDR3 loop is CASSPPTGSYNEQFF. The DNA for the CDR3 is TGTGCCAGCTCACCACCGACGGGTTCCTACAATGAGCAGTTCTTC. The variable domain in full, with the rest retrieved from reference TRBV18 and TRBJ2-1, is NAGVMQNPRHLVRRRGQEARLRCSPMKGHSHVYWYRQLPEEGLKFMVYLQKENIIDESGMPKERFSAEFPKEGPSILRIQQVVRGDSAAYFCASSPPTGSYNEQFFGPGTRLTVL.